This TCR beta chain was captured in a study of early T cells in non-severe SARS-CoV-2 infection. This clonotype was seen repeatedly, ten times or more. Its cognate antigen is unknown. Each CDR3 protein is one row after TCRdb ran MiXCR on the 5' RACE reads. Of roughly 29,000 distinct CDR3 sequences listed, about 4.2% are singletons. Study-wide results and caveats: Anti-spike CD8 responses were favored by VDJdb matching, which missed private and CD4 specificities.

Trimming pared 5 bases from V and 5 bases from J, leaving 18 bases between. Germline V gives CDR1 SEHNR, CDR2 FQNEAQ (reference sequence). The CDR3 consists of 15 residues. The specimen sequenced was whole blood. This chain links TRBV7-9 with TRBJ2-5; the D gene could be TRBD1 or TRBD2 (5 bases each). This receptor was taken from an adult who was a healthcare worker with PCR-confirmed SARS-CoV-2 infection or an uninfected control (not recorded which). The CDR3 DNA sequence: TGTGCCAGCAGCCTGGGGGACCCGGTCGGCGAGACCCAGTACTTC. This encodes CASSLGDPVGETQYF. The full variable domain, its missing parts supplied by reference TRBV7-9 and TRBJ2-5, is DTGVSQNPRHKITKRGQNVTFRCDPISEHNRLYWYRQTLGQGPEFLTYFQNEAQLEKSRLLSDRFSAERPKGSFSTLEIQRTEQGDSAMYLCASSLGDPVGETQYFGPGTRLLVL.